The source of this T cell receptor (beta chain) is a study of OX40 agonist ivuxolimab in advanced cancers. Peripheral blood came from all dose cohorts at three timepoints. Using immunoSEQ multiplex PCR, the repertoire was profiled, and TCRdb retains in-frame clones only, with some absent. The sample has about 82,000 clones, around 83% seen once. Germline CDR1 and CDR2: MNHEY and SVGAGI. The CDR3 is made up of 14 amino acids. V lost 0 bases to trimming and J lost 4 bases; unmatched junction nucleotides: 1. The sample consisted of CD4+ or CD8+ T cells sorted from blood, taken in a trial of the OX40 agonist ivuxolimab. The V and J genes are TRBV6-5 and TRBJ1-2, with TRBD1 identical over 8 bases. This receptor was taken from an adult with an advanced solid tumor such as melanoma, head and neck, liver or kidney cancer. CDR3 region: CASSYSGQVYGYTF. CDR3 coding DNA: TGTGCCAGCAGTTACTCGGGACAGGTCTATGGCTACACCTTC.